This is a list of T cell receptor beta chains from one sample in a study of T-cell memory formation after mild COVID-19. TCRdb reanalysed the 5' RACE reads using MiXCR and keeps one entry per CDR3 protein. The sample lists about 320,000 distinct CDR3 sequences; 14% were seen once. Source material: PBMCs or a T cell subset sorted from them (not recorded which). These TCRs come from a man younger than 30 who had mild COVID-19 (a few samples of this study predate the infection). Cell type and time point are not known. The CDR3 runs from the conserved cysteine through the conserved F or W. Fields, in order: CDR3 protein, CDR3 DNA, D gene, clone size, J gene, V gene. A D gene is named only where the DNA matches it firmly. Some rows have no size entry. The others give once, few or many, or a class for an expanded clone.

CDR3 protein: CASSFMDGSLGGELFF
CDR3 DNA: TGTGCCAGCAGTTTTATGGACGGCTCATTGGGCGGGGAGCTGTTTTTT
D gene: NA
clone size: many
J gene: TRBJ2-2
V gene: TRBV12-3/TRBV12-4

CDR3 protein: CSVEETGTSASYEQYF
CDR3 DNA: TGCAGCGTTGAAGAAACGGGGACTAGCGCCTCCTACGAGCAGTACTTC
D gene: TRBD2
clone size: NA
J gene: TRBJ2-7
V gene: TRBV29-1

CDR3 protein: CASSLARGPGELFF
CDR3 DNA: TGTGCCAGCAGTTTAGCGCGGGGGCCCGGGGAGCTGTTTTTT
D gene: NA
clone size: few
J gene: TRBJ2-2
V gene: TRBV12-3/TRBV12-4

CDR3 protein: CSVGQVSRQPQHF
CDR3 DNA: TGCAGCGTTGGACAGGTGTCTAGGCAGCCCCAGCATTTT
D gene: NA
clone size: NA
J gene: TRBJ1-5
V gene: TRBV29-1

CDR3 protein: CASSLGRGFDGYTF
CDR3 DNA: TGCGCCAGCAGCTTGGGCAGGGGGTTCGATGGCTACACCTTC
D gene: TRBD1
clone size: few
J gene: TRBJ1-2
V gene: TRBV5-1

CDR3 protein: CASSPLRGHYETQYF
CDR3 DNA: TGTGCCAGCAGTCCTTTGAGGGGGCATTATGAGACCCAGTACTTC
D gene: TRBD1
clone size: few
J gene: TRBJ2-5
V gene: TRBV12-3/TRBV12-4

CDR3 protein: CASRAPNQANYGYTF
CDR3 DNA: TGTGCCAGCAGGGCCCCAAACCAAGCTAACTATGGCTACACCTTC
D gene: NA
clone size: NA
J gene: TRBJ1-2
V gene: TRBV28

CDR3 protein: CATSRELLSSYEQYF
CDR3 DNA: TGTGCCACCAGCAGAGAGTTATTGAGCTCCTACGAGCAGTACTTC
D gene: NA
clone size: few
J gene: TRBJ2-7
V gene: TRBV15

CDR3 protein: CASSQGQARSGGNSPLHF
CDR3 DNA: TGTGCCAGCAGCCAGGGACAGGCTCGGTCGGGCGGGAATTCACCCCTCCACTTT
D gene: TRBD1
clone size: few
J gene: TRBJ1-6
V gene: TRBV7-2

CDR3 protein: CASSQSVTGELFF
CDR3 DNA: TGTGCCAGCAGCCAATCTGTTACCGGGGAGCTGTTTTTT
D gene: NA
clone size: many
J gene: TRBJ2-2
V gene: TRBV3-1

CDR3 protein: CASSSSRNTGELFF
CDR3 DNA: TGTGCCAGCAGTTCGTCCAGGAACACCGGGGAGCTGTTTTTT
D gene: NA
clone size: NA
J gene: TRBJ2-2
V gene: TRBV12-3/TRBV12-4

CDR3 protein: CACTGIHRYEQYF
CDR3 DNA: TGTGCCTGCACAGGGATACATCGCTACGAGCAGTACTTC
D gene: NA
clone size: few
J gene: TRBJ2-7
V gene: TRBV21-1

CDR3 protein: CASSQKTGTWNSGNTIYF
CDR3 DNA: TGCGCCAGCAGCCAAAAGACAGGGACGTGGAACTCTGGAAACACCATATATTTT
D gene: TRBD1
clone size: NA
J gene: TRBJ1-3
V gene: TRBV4-3

CDR3 protein: CASSLGPGPNTEAFF
CDR3 DNA: TGTGCCAGCAGCTTAGGGCCGGGGCCGAACACTGAAGCTTTCTTT
D gene: NA
clone size: many
J gene: TRBJ1-1
V gene: TRBV7-8

CDR3 protein: CSVAGSAGANVLTF
CDR3 DNA: TGCAGCGTCGCAGGGAGTGCAGGGGCCAACGTCCTGACTTTC
D gene: NA
clone size: few
J gene: TRBJ2-6
V gene: TRBV29-1

CDR3 protein: CASSSTGGENSPLHF
CDR3 DNA: TGCGCCAGCAGCTCCACGGGGGGCGAGAATTCACCCCTCCACTTT
D gene: NA
clone size: NA
J gene: TRBJ1-6
V gene: TRBV5-1

CDR3 protein: CASSYWAELFF
CDR3 DNA: TGTGCCAGCAGTTACTGGGCTGAGCTGTTTTTT
D gene: NA
clone size: NA
J gene: TRBJ2-2
V gene: TRBV6-2/TRBV6-3

CDR3 protein: CASSLGPSGNNEQFF
CDR3 DNA: TGCGCCAGCAGCTTGGGACCCTCCGGAAACAATGAGCAGTTCTTC
D gene: NA
clone size: many
J gene: TRBJ2-1
V gene: TRBV5-1

CDR3 protein: CATRPRTTSYEQYF
CDR3 DNA: TGCGCCACCCGCCCCCGGACTACCTCCTACGAGCAGTACTTC
D gene: NA
clone size: NA
J gene: TRBJ2-7
V gene: TRBV5-1

CDR3 protein: CASRRRGATDTQYF
CDR3 DNA: TGTGCCAGCAGGCGGCGGGGGGCCACAGATACGCAGTATTTT
D gene: TRBD2
clone size: NA
J gene: TRBJ2-3
V gene: TRBV7-8

CDR3 protein: CASSQMGQGGQPQHF
CDR3 DNA: TGCGCCAGCAGCCAAATGGGACAGGGTGGTCAGCCCCAGCATTTT
D gene: TRBD1
clone size: NA
J gene: TRBJ1-5
V gene: TRBV4-1

CDR3 protein: CASSWGQGYNSPLHF
CDR3 DNA: TGTGCCAGCAGCTGGGGACAGGGCTATAATTCACCCCTCCACTTT
D gene: TRBD1
clone size: NA
J gene: TRBJ1-6
V gene: TRBV7-2

CDR3 protein: CATSRDWAGGAGELFF
CDR3 DNA: TGTGCCACCAGCAGAGATTGGGCAGGAGGGGCCGGGGAGCTGTTTTTT
D gene: NA
clone size: few
J gene: TRBJ2-2
V gene: TRBV15

CDR3 protein: CASSSREGLAGRGANVLTF
CDR3 DNA: TGTGCCAGCAGCTCGCGGGAAGGACTAGCGGGGCGTGGGGCCAACGTCCTGACTTTC
D gene: TRBD2
clone size: few
J gene: TRBJ2-6
V gene: TRBV9

CDR3 protein: CASSVGREDGYTF
CDR3 DNA: TGTGCCAGCAGCGTCGGCAGGGAGGATGGCTACACCTTC
D gene: NA
clone size: NA
J gene: TRBJ1-2
V gene: TRBV9

CDR3 protein: CASSPGGFETQYF
CDR3 DNA: TGTGCCAGCAGCCCGGGGGGGTTCGAGACCCAGTACTTC
D gene: TRBD2
clone size: NA
J gene: TRBJ2-5
V gene: TRBV7-3

CDR3 protein: CASSLGPRGTSTDTQYF
CDR3 DNA: TGTGCCAGCAGCTTAGGCCCCAGGGGGACTAGCACAGATACGCAGTATTTT
D gene: NA
clone size: few
J gene: TRBJ2-3
V gene: TRBV7-2

CDR3 protein: CASGAQGAPSGELFF
CDR3 DNA: TGTGCCAGCGGGGCCCAGGGGGCCCCATCCGGGGAGCTGTTTTTT
D gene: TRBD1
clone size: few
J gene: TRBJ2-2
V gene: TRBV6-2/TRBV6-3

CDR3 protein: CASSKETQTQYF
CDR3 DNA: TGTGCCAGCAGCAAAGAGACACAGACCCAGTACTTC
D gene: NA
clone size: few
J gene: TRBJ2-5
V gene: TRBV2

CDR3 protein: CASSFLSGANVLTF
CDR3 DNA: TGTGCCAGCAGCTTCCTCTCTGGGGCCAACGTCCTGACTTTC
D gene: NA
clone size: many
J gene: TRBJ2-6
V gene: TRBV7-2

CDR3 protein: CASSWRGPTEAFF
CDR3 DNA: TGCGCCAGCAGCTGGCGGGGGCCCACTGAAGCTTTCTTT
D gene: NA
clone size: few
J gene: TRBJ1-1
V gene: TRBV5-1

CDR3 protein: CASRKRDTYEQYF
CDR3 DNA: TGTGCCAGCCGTAAACGGGACACCTACGAGCAGTACTTC
D gene: NA
clone size: few
J gene: TRBJ2-7
V gene: TRBV6-2/TRBV6-3

CDR3 protein: CASSQAISTDTQYF
CDR3 DNA: TGTGCCAGCAGCCAGGCCATAAGCACAGATACGCAGTATTTT
D gene: NA
clone size: few
J gene: TRBJ2-3
V gene: TRBV14

CDR3 protein: CASSRPPGETQYF
CDR3 DNA: TGTGCCAGCAGCCGCCCCCCGGGAGAGACCCAGTACTTC
D gene: NA
clone size: few
J gene: TRBJ2-5
V gene: TRBV4-2

CDR3 protein: CASSLRGAANEKLFF
CDR3 DNA: TGTGCCAGCAGCCTTCGGGGGGCAGCTAATGAAAAACTGTTTTTT
D gene: NA
clone size: NA
J gene: TRBJ1-4
V gene: TRBV3-1

CDR3 protein: CASSPRGRTYGYTF
CDR3 DNA: TGTGCCAGCAGTCCGCGGGGGCGGACCTATGGCTACACCTTC
D gene: NA
clone size: NA
J gene: TRBJ1-2
V gene: TRBV12-3/TRBV12-4

CDR3 protein: CASSRTGWSNQPQHF
CDR3 DNA: TGTGCCAGCAGCAGGACAGGGTGGAGCAATCAGCCCCAGCATTTT
D gene: TRBD1
clone size: NA
J gene: TRBJ1-5
V gene: TRBV6-5

CDR3 protein: CASRNSMNTEAFF
CDR3 DNA: TGTGCCAGCAGAAACAGCATGAACACTGAAGCTTTCTTT
D gene: NA
clone size: few
J gene: TRBJ1-1
V gene: TRBV12-3/TRBV12-4

CDR3 protein: CASSFSGALYGYTF
CDR3 DNA: TGTGCCAGCAGTTTTTCTGGGGCCCTCTATGGCTACACCTTC
D gene: NA
clone size: NA
J gene: TRBJ1-2
V gene: TRBV12-3/TRBV12-4

CDR3 protein: CASRTLAGGPDTQYF
CDR3 DNA: TGTGCCAGCAGGACCCTAGCGGGGGGTCCAGATACGCAGTATTTT
D gene: TRBD2
clone size: few
J gene: TRBJ2-3
V gene: TRBV6-1

CDR3 protein: CASSQEGVGAYEQYF
CDR3 DNA: TGCGCCAGCAGCCAAGAGGGAGTCGGGGCCTACGAGCAGTACTTC
D gene: NA
clone size: many
J gene: TRBJ2-7
V gene: TRBV4-3

CDR3 protein: CASSPRQRQETQYF
CDR3 DNA: TGTGCCAGCAGCCCCCGTCAGCGACAAGAGACCCAGTACTTC
D gene: NA
clone size: many
J gene: TRBJ2-5
V gene: TRBV5-4

CDR3 protein: CASSPGGFSTEAFF
CDR3 DNA: TGTGCCAGCAGTCCGGGGGGGTTTAGCACTGAAGCTTTCTTT
D gene: NA
clone size: NA
J gene: TRBJ1-1
V gene: TRBV12-3/TRBV12-4

CDR3 protein: CASTVGLTNTEAFF
CDR3 DNA: TGTGCCAGCACTGTCGGGCTGACAAACACTGAAGCTTTCTTT
D gene: NA
clone size: many
J gene: TRBJ1-1
V gene: TRBV12-3/TRBV12-4